Listed below are T cell receptor beta chains from one sample, sequenced in a study of blood T cells in healthy people across ages. TCRdb re-analysed the 5' RACE reads in MiXCR, keeping a single row per CDR3 protein. In the table there are 780,000 or so distinct CDR3 sequences, around 25% of which are singletons. This sample also belongs to another study, concerning T cells of mothers and their children.

Material: blood. The receptors were gathered from a boy younger than 18 in good health. Both conserved end residues are part of each CDR3. D genes are given only for firm matches. Only part of the rows carry a size: once, few, many, or a class if the clone is expanded.

CDR3 | DNA | V | D | size | J
CASSLGGLPPYEQYF | TGTGCCAGCAGCTTAGGCGGATTACCCCCCTACGAGCAGTACTTC | TRBV5-6 | NA | few | TRBJ2-7
CASSRYSDSSYEQYF | TGTGCCAGCAGTAGATACTCGGACAGCTCCTACGAGCAGTACTTC | TRBV6-5 | NA | NA | TRBJ2-7
CASSLGPIAKNIQYF | TGCGCCAGCAGCTTGGGACCAATAGCCAAAAACATTCAGTACTTC | TRBV5-1 | NA | NA | TRBJ2-4
CASSEARLAGGTPQFF | TGTGCCAGCAGTGAAGCGCGGCTAGCGGGAGGAACCCCCCAGTTCTTC | TRBV6-1 | TRBD2 | NA | TRBJ2-1
CSARDLRNPTGGDQPQHF | TGCAGTGCTAGAGATCTGAGGAACCCCACAGGGGGCGATCAGCCCCAGCATTTT | TRBV20-1 | TRBD1 | NA | TRBJ1-5
CASSSRGGQDTQYF | TGCGCCAGCAGCTCCCGGGGGGGTCAAGATACGCAGTATTTT | TRBV5-1 | TRBD2 | NA | TRBJ2-3
CASRASMGRVVF | TGTGCCAGCAGAGCCTCTATGGGCCGAGTAGTTTTT | TRBV6-5 | NA | NA | TRBJ1-4
CASSFAGGGLNEQFF | TGTGCCAGCAGTTTTGCGGGGGGGGGCCTCAATGAGCAGTTCTTC | TRBV13 | TRBD2 | NA | TRBJ2-1
CSASHGGQGSPLHF | TGCAGTGCTAGTCACGGAGGCCAGGGGTCACCCCTCCACTTT | TRBV20-1 | NA | NA | TRBJ1-6
CSASSRGGALGTQYF | TGCAGTGCTAGCAGCCGCGGGGGGGCCCTAGGGACCCAGTACTTC | TRBV20-1 | TRBD2 | few | TRBJ2-5
CASSPTRGRTYNEQFF | TGTGCCAGCAGCCCGACCCGCGGGAGAACCTACAATGAGCAGTTCTTC | TRBV21-1 | NA | few | TRBJ2-1
CASSPGTGGGEKLFF | TGTGCCAGCAGCCCCGGGACAGGCGGGGGTGAAAAACTGTTTTTT | TRBV7-8 | TRBD1 | few | TRBJ1-4
CASSLALIRDHEQYF | TGTGCCAGCAGCTTGGCATTGATCAGGGACCACGAGCAGTACTTC | TRBV5-8 | NA | few | TRBJ2-7
CASSRVTGGALDGYTF | TGTGCCAGCAGCCGAGTCACAGGGGGCGCATTGGATGGCTACACCTTC | TRBV3-1 | TRBD1 | NA | TRBJ1-2
CASSVLSDREAFF | TGTGCCAGCAGCGTCCTTTCGGACAGAGAAGCTTTCTTT | TRBV9 | NA | NA | TRBJ1-1
CASSVSYNSPLHF | TGTGCCAGCAGCGTATCCTATAATTCACCCCTCCACTTT | TRBV9 | NA | few | TRBJ1-6
CSSGTTTDTQYF | TGCAGTTCGGGAACCACGACAGATACGCAGTATTTT | TRBV20-1 | NA | NA | TRBJ2-3
CAISVSWGDAELFF | TGTGCCATCAGTGTCTCGTGGGGGGATGCGGAGCTGTTTTTT | TRBV10-3 | NA | few | TRBJ2-2
CAISESTSGTGETQYF | TGTGCCATCAGTGAGTCGACTAGCGGGACAGGAGAGACCCAGTACTTC | TRBV10-3 | TRBD2 | few | TRBJ2-5
CASSQDPVQTLPGEKLFF | TGCGCCAGCAGCCAAGATCCGGTACAGACACTGCCCGGTGAAAAACTGTTTTTT | TRBV4-3 | NA | NA | TRBJ1-4
CASSLGAELSGNTIYF | TGTGCCAGCAGCTTAGGCGCGGAGCTCTCTGGAAACACCATATATTTT | TRBV7-8 | NA | NA | TRBJ1-3
CASSQDLREDTQYF | TGTGCCAGCAGCCAAGACTTGCGGGAAGATACGCAGTATTTT | TRBV3-1 | NA | NA | TRBJ2-3
CSVEDPLKSKGQETQYF | TGCAGCGTTGAAGATCCGTTAAAGTCGAAGGGGCAAGAGACCCAGTACTTC | TRBV29-1 | NA | few | TRBJ2-5
CASSKTWTPSYEQYF | TGTGCCAGCAGCAAGACCTGGACCCCTTCCTACGAGCAGTACTTC | TRBV28 | NA | NA | TRBJ2-7
CASRRGQVAYGYTF | TGTGCCAGCAGACGAGGACAGGTTGCCTATGGCTACACCTTC | TRBV6-5 | TRBD1 | NA | TRBJ1-2
CASGSGTGTDTQYF | TGTGCCAGTGGGAGCGGGACGGGCACAGATACGCAGTATTTT | TRBV7-8 | TRBD2 | few | TRBJ2-3
CASSLRGPEVEQFF | TGTGCCAGCAGTTTACGGGGGCCAGAGGTTGAGCAGTTCTTC | TRBV12-3/TRBV12-4 | NA | few | TRBJ2-1
CASSQQGREMYNEQFF | TGTGCCAGCAGCCAACAAGGGCGGGAAATGTACAATGAGCAGTTCTTC | TRBV3-1 | NA | NA | TRBJ2-1
CASSAMTGAGNTIYF | TGTGCCAGCAGCGCGATGACAGGGGCTGGAAACACCATATATTTT | TRBV7-2 | TRBD1 | few | TRBJ1-3
CASREGAGANVLTF | TGTGCCAGCAGGGAAGGGGCGGGGGCCAACGTCCTGACTTTC | TRBV28 | NA | few | TRBJ2-6
CASSYSIQPQHF | TGTGCCAGCAGTTACTCGATTCAGCCCCAGCATTTT | TRBV6-2/TRBV6-3 | NA | NA | TRBJ1-5
CAISDPRRDIQYF | TGTGCCATCAGTGATCCCAGAAGGGACATTCAGTACTTC | TRBV10-3 | NA | few | TRBJ2-4
CSVLPQGNSYEQYF | TGCAGCGTACTTCCACAGGGAAACTCCTACGAGCAGTACTTC | TRBV29-1 | NA | NA | TRBJ2-7
CSAKISGGYNEQFF | TGCAGCGCCAAAATTAGCGGGGGATACAATGAGCAGTTCTTC | TRBV29-1 | TRBD2 | few | TRBJ2-1
CASSGVPYEQYF | TGTGCCAGCAGCGGAGTACCCTACGAGCAGTACTTC | TRBV7-9 | NA | NA | TRBJ2-7
CSAGGDSILRTGELFF | TGCAGCGCCGGGGGGGACAGCATTTTGCGCACCGGGGAGCTGTTTTTT | TRBV29-1 | NA | NA | TRBJ2-2
CASSLYRGIQETQYF | TGTGCCAGCAGTTTATATCGGGGGATTCAAGAGACCCAGTACTTC | TRBV28 | NA | NA | TRBJ2-5
CSVTVEGGYEQYF | TGCAGCGTTACGGTTGAGGGGGGCTACGAGCAGTACTTC | TRBV29-1 | NA | NA | TRBJ2-7
CASSQDRLDNEQFF | TGCGCCAGCAGCCAAGATCGGTTAGACAATGAGCAGTTCTTC | TRBV4-3 | NA | NA | TRBJ2-1